This paragraph covers one T cell receptor (beta chain) sequence. What it binds is unknown. TCRdb independently ran MiXCR on the RT-PCR reads; one entry per CDR3 protein. This table holds more than 400,000 distinct CDR3 sequences, 7.2% found once. Losses at the gene ends were 6 bases for V and 6 bases for J; bases not matched to a gene: 14. Per the germline V gene, CDR1 is MDHEN and CDR2 is SYDVKM. The CDR3 contains 15 residues. This entry is derived from a study of response to subunit inactivated influenza vaccine. Findings of the study overall: Only a handful of new T cells, the authors suggested, are recruited with each seasonal influenza vaccination.

Sequenced material: PBMCs from blood, taken around 2 years after vaccination. The source of this sequence is a man in his fifties or sixties who received an inactivated influenza vaccine. This rearrangement joins TRBV28 to TRBJ2-7; 7 nucleotides match TRBD1. The CDR3: CASRPPGTARPEQYF. DNA for the CDR3: TGTGCCAGCAGACCACCAGGGACAGCGCGACCCGAGCAGTACTTC.